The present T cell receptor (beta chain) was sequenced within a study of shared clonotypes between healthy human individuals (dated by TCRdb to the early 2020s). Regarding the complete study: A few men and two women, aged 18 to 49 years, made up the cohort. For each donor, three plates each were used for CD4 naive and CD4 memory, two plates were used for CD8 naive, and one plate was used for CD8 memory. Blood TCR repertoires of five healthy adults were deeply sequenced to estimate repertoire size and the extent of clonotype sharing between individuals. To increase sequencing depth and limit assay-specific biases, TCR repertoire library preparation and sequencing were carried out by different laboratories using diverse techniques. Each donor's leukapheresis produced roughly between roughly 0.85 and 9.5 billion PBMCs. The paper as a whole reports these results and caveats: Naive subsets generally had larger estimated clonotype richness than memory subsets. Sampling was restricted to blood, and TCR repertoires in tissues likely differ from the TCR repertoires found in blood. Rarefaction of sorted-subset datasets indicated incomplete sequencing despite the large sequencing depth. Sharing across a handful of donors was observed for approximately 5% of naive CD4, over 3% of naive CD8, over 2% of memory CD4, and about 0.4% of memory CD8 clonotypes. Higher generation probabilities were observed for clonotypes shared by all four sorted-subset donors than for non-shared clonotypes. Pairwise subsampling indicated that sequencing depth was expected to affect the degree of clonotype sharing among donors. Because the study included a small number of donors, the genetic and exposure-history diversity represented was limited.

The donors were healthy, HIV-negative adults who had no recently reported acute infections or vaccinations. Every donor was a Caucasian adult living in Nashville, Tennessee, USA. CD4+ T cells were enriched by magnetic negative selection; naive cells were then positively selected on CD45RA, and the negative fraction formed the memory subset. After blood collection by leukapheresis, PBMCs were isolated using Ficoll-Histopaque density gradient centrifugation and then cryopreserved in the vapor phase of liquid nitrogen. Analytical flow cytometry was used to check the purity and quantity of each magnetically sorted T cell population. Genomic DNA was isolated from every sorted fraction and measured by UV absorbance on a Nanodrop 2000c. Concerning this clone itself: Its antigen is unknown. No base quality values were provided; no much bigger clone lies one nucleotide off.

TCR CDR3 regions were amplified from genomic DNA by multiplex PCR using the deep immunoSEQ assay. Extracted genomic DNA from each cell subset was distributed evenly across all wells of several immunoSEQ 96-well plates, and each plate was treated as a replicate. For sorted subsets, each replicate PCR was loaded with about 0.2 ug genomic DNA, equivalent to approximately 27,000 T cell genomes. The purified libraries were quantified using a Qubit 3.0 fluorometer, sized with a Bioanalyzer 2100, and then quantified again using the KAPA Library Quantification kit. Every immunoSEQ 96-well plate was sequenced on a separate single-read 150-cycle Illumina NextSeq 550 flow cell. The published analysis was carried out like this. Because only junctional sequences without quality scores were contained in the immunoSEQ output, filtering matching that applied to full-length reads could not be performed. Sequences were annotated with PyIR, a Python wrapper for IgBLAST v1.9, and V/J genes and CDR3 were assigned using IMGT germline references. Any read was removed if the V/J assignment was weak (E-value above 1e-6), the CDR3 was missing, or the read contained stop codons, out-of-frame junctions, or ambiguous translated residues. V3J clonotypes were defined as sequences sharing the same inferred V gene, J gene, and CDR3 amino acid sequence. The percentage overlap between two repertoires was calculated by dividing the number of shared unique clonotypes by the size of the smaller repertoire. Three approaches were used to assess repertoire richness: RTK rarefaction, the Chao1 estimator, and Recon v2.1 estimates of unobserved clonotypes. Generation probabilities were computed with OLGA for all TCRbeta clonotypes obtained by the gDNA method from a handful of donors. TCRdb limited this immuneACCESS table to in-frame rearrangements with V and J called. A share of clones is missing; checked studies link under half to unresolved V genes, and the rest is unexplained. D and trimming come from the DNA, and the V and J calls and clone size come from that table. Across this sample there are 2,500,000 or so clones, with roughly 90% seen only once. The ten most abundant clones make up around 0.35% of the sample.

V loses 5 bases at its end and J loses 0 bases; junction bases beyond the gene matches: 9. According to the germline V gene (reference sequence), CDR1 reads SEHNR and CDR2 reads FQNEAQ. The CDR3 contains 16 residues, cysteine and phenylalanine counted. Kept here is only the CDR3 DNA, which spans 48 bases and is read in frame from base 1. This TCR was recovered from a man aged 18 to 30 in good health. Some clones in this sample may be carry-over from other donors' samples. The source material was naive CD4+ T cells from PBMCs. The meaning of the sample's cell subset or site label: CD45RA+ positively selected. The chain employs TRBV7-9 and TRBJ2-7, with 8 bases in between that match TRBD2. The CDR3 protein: CASSTPRSGSSYEQYF. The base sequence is TGTGCCAGCAGCACACCAAGAAGCGGGAGCTCCTACGAGCAGTACTTC. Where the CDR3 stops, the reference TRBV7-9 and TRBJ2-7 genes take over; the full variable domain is DTGVSQNPRHKITKRGQNVTFRCDPISEHNRLYWYRQTLGQGPEFLTYFQNEAQLEKSRLLSDRFSAERPKGSFSTLEIQRTEQGDSAMYLCASSTPRSGSSYEQYFGPGTRLTVT.